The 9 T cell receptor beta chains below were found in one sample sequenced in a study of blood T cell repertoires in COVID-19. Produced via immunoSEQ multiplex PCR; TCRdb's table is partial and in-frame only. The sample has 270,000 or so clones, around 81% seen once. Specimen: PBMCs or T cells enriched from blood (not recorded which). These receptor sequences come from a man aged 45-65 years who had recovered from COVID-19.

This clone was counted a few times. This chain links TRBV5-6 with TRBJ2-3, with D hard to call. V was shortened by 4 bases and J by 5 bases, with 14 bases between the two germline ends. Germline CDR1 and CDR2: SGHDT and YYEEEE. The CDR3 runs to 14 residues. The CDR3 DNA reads TGTGCCAGCAGCCCCCGGGTACCGGGAGATACGCAGTATTTT. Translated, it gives CASSPRVPGDTQYF.

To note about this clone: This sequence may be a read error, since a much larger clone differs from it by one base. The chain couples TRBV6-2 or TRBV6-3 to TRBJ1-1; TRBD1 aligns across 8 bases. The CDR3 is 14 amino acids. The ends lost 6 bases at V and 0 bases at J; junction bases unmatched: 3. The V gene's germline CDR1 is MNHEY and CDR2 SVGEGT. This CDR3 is CASSRQGMNTEAFF. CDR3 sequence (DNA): TGTGCCAGCAGCCGACAGGGGATGAACACTGAAGCTTTCTTT.

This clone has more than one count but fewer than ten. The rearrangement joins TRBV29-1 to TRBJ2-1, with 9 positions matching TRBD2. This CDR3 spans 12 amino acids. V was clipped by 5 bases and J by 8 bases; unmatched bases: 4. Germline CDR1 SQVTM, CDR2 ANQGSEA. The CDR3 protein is CSVLREGHEQFF. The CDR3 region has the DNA TGCAGCGTTTTGCGGGAGGGCCATGAGCAGTTCTTC.

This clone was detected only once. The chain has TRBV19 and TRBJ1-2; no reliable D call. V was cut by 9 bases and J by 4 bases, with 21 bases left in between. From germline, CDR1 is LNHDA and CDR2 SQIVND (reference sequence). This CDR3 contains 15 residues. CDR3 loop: CASISAGSAGYGYTF. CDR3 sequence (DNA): TGTGCCAGCATCTCCGCCGGATCTGCGGGCTATGGCTACACCTTC.

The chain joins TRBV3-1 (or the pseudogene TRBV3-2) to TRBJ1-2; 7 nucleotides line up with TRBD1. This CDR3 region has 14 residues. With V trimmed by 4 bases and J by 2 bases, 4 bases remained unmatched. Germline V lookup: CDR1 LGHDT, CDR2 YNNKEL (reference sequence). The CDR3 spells CASSLGQRNYGYTF. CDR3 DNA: TGTGCCAGCAGCCTGGGACAGCGCAACTATGGCTACACCTTC.

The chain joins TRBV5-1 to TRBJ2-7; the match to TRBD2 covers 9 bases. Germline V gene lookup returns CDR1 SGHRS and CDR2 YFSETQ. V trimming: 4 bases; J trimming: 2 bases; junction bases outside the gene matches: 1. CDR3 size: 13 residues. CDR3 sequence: CASSRGRAYEQYF. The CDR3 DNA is TGCGCCAGCAGCCGCGGGAGGGCCTACGAGCAGTACTTC.

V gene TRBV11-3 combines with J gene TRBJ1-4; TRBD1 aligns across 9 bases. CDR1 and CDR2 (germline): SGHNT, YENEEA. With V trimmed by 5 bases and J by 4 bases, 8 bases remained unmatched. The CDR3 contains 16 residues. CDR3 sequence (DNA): TGTGCCAGCAGCCACGCAGACAGGGGGGATAATGAAAAACTGTTTTTT. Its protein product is CASSHADRGDNEKLFF.

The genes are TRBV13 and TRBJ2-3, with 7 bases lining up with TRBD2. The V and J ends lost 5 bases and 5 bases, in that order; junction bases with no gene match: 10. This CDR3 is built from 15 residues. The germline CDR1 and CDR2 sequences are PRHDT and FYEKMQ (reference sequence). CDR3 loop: CASSPRGGNRDTQYF. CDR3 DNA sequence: TGTGCCAGCAGCCCCCGGGGAGGGAACAGAGATACGCAGTATTTT.

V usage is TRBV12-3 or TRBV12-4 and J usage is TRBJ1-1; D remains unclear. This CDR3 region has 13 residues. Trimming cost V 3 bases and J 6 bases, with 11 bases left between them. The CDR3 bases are TGTGCCAGCAGTTTTCTGTCGAGCGCTGAAGCTTTCTTT. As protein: CASSFLSSAEAFF.